Following are 27 T cell receptor beta chains from one sample sequenced in a study of blood T cell repertoires in COVID-19. The method was immunoSEQ multiplex PCR; TCRdb's version includes in-frame clones alone and lacks a portion of them. The repertoire consists of roughly 69,000 clones, with 65% to 80% occurring once and the leading ten covering roughly 9.8%. Sample: peripheral blood. The receptors derive from a woman in her forties or fifties with acute or convalescent COVID-19.

This clone has only a few counts. V gene TRBV4-1 combines with J gene TRBJ2-7; TRBD1 matches 9 bases. Germline CDR1 reads MGHRA; CDR2 reads YSYEKL. CDR3 size: 14 residues. Trimming removed 3 bases from V and 6 bases from J; junction bases left unmatched: 6. CDR3 sequence (DNA): TGCGCCAGCAGCCACGGGACAGGGTGGGGCGAGCAGTACTTC. Protein: CASSHGTGWGEQYF.

The chain couples TRBV11-2 to TRBJ2-2; D is perhaps TRBD2 (7 bases). Germline V gives CDR1 SGHAT, CDR2 FQNNGV. V dropped 5 bases and J dropped 4 bases, with 20 bases sitting between them. The CDR3 is 17 residues long. The CDR3 loop is CASSPPGGRGTTGELFF. The CDR3 coding sequence is TGTGCCAGCAGCCCACCCGGGGGGCGGGGGACCACCGGGGAGCTGTTTTTT.

The chain links TRBV2 to TRBJ2-2; maybe TRBD1 (5 bases). The V gene lost 4 bases and the J gene lost 6 bases, with 15 bases spanning the gap. This CDR3 has 15 amino acids. The germline V gene has CDR1 SNHLY and CDR2 FYNNEI. The CDR3 is CASSGQQVAPGELFF. CDR3 bases: TGTGCCAGCAGTGGACAACAGGTAGCACCCGGGGAGCTGTTTTTT.

The CDR3 nucleotides read TGTGCCAGCAGCTTACTAGCGGGTCAGATCAATGAGCAGTTCTTC. As protein: CASSLLAGQINEQFF. V usage is TRBV7-6 and J usage is TRBJ2-1; TRBD2 matches at 8 bases. The CDR3 consists of 15 residues. V lost 2 bases to trimming and J lost 6 bases; unmatched junction nucleotides: 6. Germline CDR1 reads SGHVS; CDR2 reads FNYEAQ.

This sequence joins TRBV20-1 and TRBJ1-2; 7 positions match TRBD1. Germline V gives CDR1 DFQATT, CDR2 SNEGSKA (reference sequence). V dropped 4 bases and J dropped 8; count of bases not matched to a gene: 4. This CDR3 contains 11 residues. The CDR3, as DNA: TGCAGTGCTATTTACAGGGGCGGCTACACCTTC. Protein product: CSAIYRGGYTF.

The rearrangement joins TRBV28 to TRBJ2-5; 7 positions agree with TRBD1. V was pared by 5 bases and J by 5 bases, with 14 bases of the junction left unmatched. CDR1 MDHEN and CDR2 SYDVKM come from the germline V gene. The CDR3 loop spans 16 amino acids. The CDR3: CASSSRDRRHRETQYF. The CDR3 bases are TGTGCCAGCAGTAGCCGGGACAGAAGGCACCGTGAGACCCAGTACTTC. The full variable domain, with the rest looked up from reference TRBV28 and TRBJ2-5, is DVKVTQSSRYLVKRTGEKVFLECVQDMDHENMFWYRQDPGLGLRLIYFSYDVKMKEKGDIPEGYSVSREKKERFSLILESASTNQTSMYLCASSSRDRRHRETQYFGPGTRLLVL.

The chain uses TRBV7-9 and TRBJ1-2; 7 bases fit TRBD1. The V and J ends lost 0 bases and 7 bases, in that order; junction bases with no gene match: 5. Germline V gives CDR1 SEHNR, CDR2 FQNEAQ (reference sequence). This CDR3 is built from 14 residues. The CDR3 reads CASSLAQTGFGYTF. The DNA of the CDR3 is TGTGCCAGCAGCTTAGCCCAGACAGGGTTTGGCTACACCTTC. Supplemented by reference TRBV7-9 and TRBJ1-2, the full variable domain reads DTGVSQNPRHKITKRGQNVTFRCDPISEHNRLYWYRQTLGQGPEFLTYFQNEAQLEKSRLLSDRFSAERPKGSFSTLEIQRTEQGDSAMYLCASSLAQTGFGYTFGSGTRLTVV.

The V gene is TRBV5-1, the J gene TRBJ1-1, with D uncertain. The CDR3 is 12 amino acids. Trimming cost V 0 bases and J 7 bases, with 7 bases left between them. Germline assignment: CDR1 SGHRS and CDR2 YFSETQ. In DNA, the CDR3 is TGCGCCAGCAGCTTGGACTTGGTTGAAGCTTTCTTT. This codes for CASSLDLVEAFF.

This clone is termed medium-sized. The rearrangement links TRBV11-1 to TRBJ2-7; 7 nucleotides match TRBD1. This CDR3 has 14 amino acids. Germline CDR1 reads SGHAT; CDR2 reads FQDESV (reference sequence). J was trimmed by 5 bases and V by 4 bases; bases with no gene match: 8. DNA for the CDR3: TGTGCCAGCAGCTCCGGGACAGAAATCGACGAGCAGTACTTC. It yields the protein CASSSGTEIDEQYF.

The rearrangement joins TRBV5-6 to TRBJ2-7, with TRBD1 matching over 7 bases. The V and J ends lost 2 bases and 9 bases, in that order; junction bases with no gene match: 20. Germline-derived CDR1 and CDR2 are SGHDT and YYEEEE. The CDR3 length is 17 residues. CDR3 coding DNA: TGTGCCAGCAGCTTACGGTCCGGGACAGCAAACTTACGAGGGCAGTACTTC. It encodes CASSLRSGTANLRGQYF.

The gene calls are TRBV7-2 and TRBJ1-5; possible D gene TRBD1, 5 bases. The CDR3 runs 15 residues. The germline CDR1 and CDR2 sequences are SGHTA and FQGNSA. The germline V and J ends were trimmed by 2 bases and 5 bases, with 13 bases remaining between them. This chain's CDR3 is CASSLSGQGHQPQHF. DNA for the CDR3: TGTGCCAGCAGCTTAAGCGGGCAGGGCCATCAGCCCCAGCATTTT.

This clone was counted a few times. The CDR3 protein is CASSIERPGQGHGELFF. CDR3 coding DNA: TGTGCCAGTAGTATAGAGCGGCCGGGACAGGGTCACGGGGAGCTGTTTTTT. The chain joins TRBV19 to TRBJ2-2; 9 nucleotides match TRBD1. CDR1 and CDR2 from the germline V gene are LNHDA and SQIVND (reference sequence). The CDR3 is 17 amino acids. V shed 0 bases, J shed 7 bases, and the junction held 9 bases outside the gene matches.

Worth noting for this clone: Other DNA sequences of this sample code for an identical CDR3. The rearrangement uses TRBV18 and TRBJ2-1; 9 nucleotides align to TRBD1. V lost 2 bases and J lost 2; bases outside the gene matches: 1. This CDR3 region has 15 residues. CDR1 and CDR2 (germline): KGHSH, LQKENI. The CDR3 DNA is TGTGCCAGCTCACCAGGGACAGGGCCCTACAATGAGCAGTTCTTC. Residues: CASSPGTGPYNEQFF. The complete variable domain, with remaining parts taken from reference TRBV18 and TRBJ2-1, reads NAGVMQNPRHLVRRRGQEARLRCSPMKGHSHVYWYRQLPEEGLKFMVYLQKENIIDESGMPKERFSAEFPKEGPSILRIQQVVRGDSAAYFCASSPGTGPYNEQFFGPGTRLTVL.

Only a few counts were recorded for this clone. The CDR3 loop reads CASRGGRDYGYTF. The CDR3 DNA follows: TGTGCCAGCAGGGGGGGACGGGACTATGGCTACACCTTC. The chain recombines TRBV2 with TRBJ1-2, with a tentative D call TRBD1 (5 bases). Trimming cost V 6 bases and J 3 bases, with 11 bases left between them. Germline V gives CDR1 SNHLY, CDR2 FYNNEI. The CDR3 totals 13 residues.

The J gene is TRBJ2-1, the V gene TRBV11-1; possibly TRBD1 for D (6 bases). Germline V CDR1 and CDR2: SGHAT, FQDESV (reference sequence). The CDR3 sequence is 14 residues long. Trimming pared 5 bases from V and 5 bases from J, leaving 13 bases between. Here the CDR3 reads CASSHRDNHNEQFF. The DNA for the CDR3 is TGTGCCAGCAGCCACCGGGACAATCACAATGAGCAGTTCTTC.

The gene calls are TRBV4-1 and TRBJ2-3; 14 nucleotides line up with TRBD2. This CDR3 is built from 18 residues. In germline, CDR1 is MGHRA, CDR2 YSYEKL. J gave up 3 bases and V 1 base, and 6 bases lay outside the gene matches. The CDR3 spells CASSQGLAGGSGTDTQYF. The CDR3 DNA sequence: TGCGCCAGCAGCCAAGGACTAGCGGGAGGGTCAGGGACAGATACGCAGTATTTT.

In this sample, this clone turned up a few times. The chain joins TRBV2 to TRBJ2-3, with 12 bases identical to TRBD1. In germline, CDR1 is SNHLY, CDR2 FYNNEI. V shed 6 bases, J shed 0 bases, and the junction held 7 bases outside the gene matches. This CDR3 is 17 amino acids long. CDR3 sequence (DNA): TGTGCCAGCAGGGGGGGACAGGGGGCCTCTAGCACAGATACGCAGTATTTT. It is translated as CASRGGQGASSTDTQYF.

This chain links TRBV11-2 with TRBJ2-7; TRBD1 matches 12 bases. V was pared by 6 bases and J by 4 bases, with 4 bases of the junction left unmatched. The CDR3 spans 14 residues. Germline-derived CDR1 and CDR2 are SGHAT and FQNNGV. The CDR3 reads CASRGTGGIYEQYF. CDR3 nucleotide sequence: TGTGCCAGCAGGGGGACAGGGGGCATTTACGAGCAGTACTTC.

This sequence joins TRBV19 and TRBJ1-2; 10 bases are shared with TRBD1. J gave up 14 bases and V 6 bases, and 12 bases lay outside the gene matches. The CDR3 totals 13 residues. Germline CDR1 reads LNHDA; CDR2 reads SQIVND (reference sequence). The CDR3 sequence is CASRKRDRGTTTF. CDR3 nucleotide sequence: TGTGCCAGTAGAAAAAGGGACAGGGGAACAACTACCTTC.

This clone has only a few counts. The CDR3 loop reads CASSQTGNSGNTIYF. CDR3 in DNA: TGTGCCAGCAGCCAAACAGGGAACTCTGGAAACACCATATATTTT. This rearrangement joins TRBV4-2 to TRBJ1-3; D may be TRBD1 (6 bases). The V gene lost 2 bases and the J gene lost 0 bases, with 8 bases spanning the gap. Germline values: CDR1 LGHNA, CDR2 YNFKEQ. There are 15 residues in the CDR3.

This chain links TRBV7-3 with TRBJ2-2; D is perhaps TRBD2 (6 bases). In germline, CDR1 is SGHTA, CDR2 FQGTGA. CDR3 size: 17 residues. V was cut by 4 bases and J by 3 bases, with 18 bases left in between. DNA for the CDR3: TGTGCCAGCAGCTCCCCGCGGGACGGGGTCCACACCGGGGAGCTGTTTTTT. Its protein product is CASSSPRDGVHTGELFF.

This clone was observed a handful of times. The chain links TRBV3-1 (or the pseudogene TRBV3-2) to TRBJ2-2; TRBD1 might be the D (5 bases). The CDR3 totals 17 residues. The V end was cut by 1 base, the J end by 1 base, with 13 bases between. Germline CDR1 is LGHDT and CDR2 is YNNKEL (reference sequence). The CDR3 DNA sequence: TGTGCCAGCAGCCAAGCGGGTCGGCAGGGGAACACCGGGGAGCTGTTTTTT. Its translation: CASSQAGRQGNTGELFF.

Of note for this clone: Within the sample, other DNA sequences also encode this same CDR3. The chain recombines TRBV2 with TRBJ2-1; the D is unclear. CDR3 length: 16 residues. Between the trimmed V and J ends, which lost 2 bases and 0 bases, there was a span of 11 bases. Germline V gene lookup returns CDR1 SNHLY and CDR2 FYNNEI. Here the CDR3 reads CASSEWATSSYNEQFF. The CDR3 nucleotides are TGTGCCAGCAGTGAATGGGCCACGAGCTCCTACAATGAGCAGTTCTTC.

This clone was observed once. The V and J genes are TRBV10-3 and TRBJ1-6, with a possible D match to TRBD1 (6 bases). V was pared by 4 bases and J by 7 bases, with 14 bases between. Germline assignment: CDR1 ENHRY and CDR2 SYGVKD. This CDR3 has 15 residues. The CDR3 loop is CAISVGGQGNSPLHF. The CDR3 DNA sequence: TGTGCCATCAGTGTGGGGGGGCAGGGGAATTCACCCCTCCACTTT.

The V call is TRBV5-1, the J call TRBJ2-5, with D perhaps TRBD1 (6 bases). V was shortened by 5 bases and J by 6 bases, with 14 bases between the two germline ends. The V gene's germline CDR1 is SGHRS and CDR2 YFSETQ. The CDR3 contains 13 residues. CDR3 region: CASRPDSVKTQYF. CDR3 sequence (DNA): TGCGCCAGCAGACCGGACAGCGTAAAGACCCAGTACTTC.

Comment on this clone: This could be a read error, since a much larger clone is one nucleotide away. The V and J genes are TRBV11-2 and TRBJ2-1, with 11 nucleotides matching TRBD2. Looked up from germline, CDR1 is SGHAT and CDR2 is FQNNGV. Losses at the gene ends were 5 bases for V and 4 bases for J; bases not matched to a gene: 4. The CDR3 sequence is 15 residues long. CDR3 in amino acids: CASSLGLAVYNEQFF. The CDR3 DNA is TGTGCCAGCAGCCTGGGACTAGCGGTTTACAATGAGCAGTTCTTC.

The chain uses TRBV27 and TRBJ1-2; 8 positions agree with TRBD1. V shed 8 bases and J 4 bases; nucleotides not matched to a gene: 3. This CDR3 has 12 residues. Germline CDR1 reads MNHEY; CDR2 reads SMNVEV (reference sequence). CDR3 in amino acids: CASRDRGYGYTF. The CDR3 DNA is TGTGCCAGCCGCGACAGGGGCTATGGCTACACCTTC.